These 2 T cell receptor beta chains were all obtained from the same sample, sequenced in a study of T cell responses to AZD1222 COVID-19 vaccine. Measured with immunoSEQ multiplex PCR; TCRdb has only the in-frame clones, and not every one. Here the sample spans around 130,000 clones, about 86% being singletons. Specimen: peripheral blood, collected on day 0 of AZD1222 vaccination. Receptors originate from an adult in good health.

This clone came up a few times. The rearrangement joins TRBV7-9 to TRBJ1-1, with a weak D call TRBD1 (5 bases). CDR1 is SEHNR and CDR2 is FQNEAQ in the germline V gene (reference sequence). This CDR3 is 17 amino acids long. The ends were cut back, 2 bases at V and 6 bases at J, with 22 bases in the middle. In DNA, the CDR3 is TGTGCCAGCAGCTTAAAGGAGGCAGGGCCAAAGGAGGCTGAAGCTTTCTTT. Residues: CASSLKEAGPKEAEAFF. Variable domain in full (rest from reference TRBV7-9 and TRBJ1-1): DTGVSQNPRHKITKRGQNVTFRCDPISEHNRLYWYRQTLGQGPEFLTYFQNEAQLEKSRLLSDRFSAERPKGSFSTLEIQRTEQGDSAMYLCASSLKEAGPKEAEAFFGQGTRLTVV.

The V gene is TRBV25-1, the J gene TRBJ2-1, with 8 bases that match TRBD1. V trimming: 4 bases; J trimming: 12 bases; junction bases outside the gene matches: 2. Germline V gene sequence: CDR1 MGHDK, CDR2 SYGVNS. This CDR3 comprises 11 residues. For the CDR3, the DNA is TGTGCCAGCAGTGGAGGGACAGGGCAGTTCTTC. Protein product: CASSGGTGQFF.